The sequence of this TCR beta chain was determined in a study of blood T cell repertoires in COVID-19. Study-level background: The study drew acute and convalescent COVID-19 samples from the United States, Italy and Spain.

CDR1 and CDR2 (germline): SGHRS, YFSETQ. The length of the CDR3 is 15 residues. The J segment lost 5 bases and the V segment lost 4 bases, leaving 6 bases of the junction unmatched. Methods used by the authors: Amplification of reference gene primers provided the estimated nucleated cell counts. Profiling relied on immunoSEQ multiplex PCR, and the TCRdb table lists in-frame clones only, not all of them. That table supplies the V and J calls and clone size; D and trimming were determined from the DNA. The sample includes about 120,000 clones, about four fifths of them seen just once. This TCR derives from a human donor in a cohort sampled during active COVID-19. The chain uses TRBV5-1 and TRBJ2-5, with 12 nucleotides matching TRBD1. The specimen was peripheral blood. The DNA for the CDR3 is TGCGCCAGCAGCACTGGGACAGGGGGCTGGGAGACCCAGTACTTC. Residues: CASSTGTGGWETQYF.